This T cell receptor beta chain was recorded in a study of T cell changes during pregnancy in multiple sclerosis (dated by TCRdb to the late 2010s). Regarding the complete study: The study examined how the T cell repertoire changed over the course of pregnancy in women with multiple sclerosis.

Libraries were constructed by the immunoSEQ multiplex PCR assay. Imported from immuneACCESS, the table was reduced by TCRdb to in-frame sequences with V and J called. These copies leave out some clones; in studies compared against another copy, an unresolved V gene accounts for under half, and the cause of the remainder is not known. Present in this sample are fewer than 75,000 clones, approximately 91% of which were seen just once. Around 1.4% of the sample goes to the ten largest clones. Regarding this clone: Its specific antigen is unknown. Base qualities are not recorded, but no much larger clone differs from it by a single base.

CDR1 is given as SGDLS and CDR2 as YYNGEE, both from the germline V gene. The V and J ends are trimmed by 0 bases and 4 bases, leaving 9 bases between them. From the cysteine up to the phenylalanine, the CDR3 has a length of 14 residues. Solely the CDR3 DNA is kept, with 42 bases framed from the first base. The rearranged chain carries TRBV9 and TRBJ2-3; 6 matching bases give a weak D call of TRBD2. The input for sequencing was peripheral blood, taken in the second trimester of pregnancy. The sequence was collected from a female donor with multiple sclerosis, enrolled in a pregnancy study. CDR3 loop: CASSVAGAADTQYF. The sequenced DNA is TGTGCCAGCAGCGTAGCGGGAGCGGCAGATACGCAGTATTTT.